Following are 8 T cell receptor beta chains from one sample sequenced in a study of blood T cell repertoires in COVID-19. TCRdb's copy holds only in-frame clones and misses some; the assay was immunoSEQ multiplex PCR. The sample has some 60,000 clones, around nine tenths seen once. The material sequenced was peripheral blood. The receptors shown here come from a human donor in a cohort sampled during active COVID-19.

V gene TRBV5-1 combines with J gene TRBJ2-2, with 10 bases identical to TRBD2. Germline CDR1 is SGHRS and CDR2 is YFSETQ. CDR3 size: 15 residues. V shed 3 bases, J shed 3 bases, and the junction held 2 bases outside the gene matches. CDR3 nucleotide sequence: TGCGCCAGCAGCTCTAGCGGGGGTGACACCGGGGAGCTGTTTTTT. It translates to CASSSSGGDTGELFF.

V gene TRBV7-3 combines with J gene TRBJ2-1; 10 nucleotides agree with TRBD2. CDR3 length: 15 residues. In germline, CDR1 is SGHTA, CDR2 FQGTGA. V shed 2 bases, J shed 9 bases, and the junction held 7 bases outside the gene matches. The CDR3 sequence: CASSLGLAGVVEQFF. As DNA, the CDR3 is TGTGCCAGCAGCTTAGGGCTAGCGGGAGTAGTTGAGCAGTTCTTC.

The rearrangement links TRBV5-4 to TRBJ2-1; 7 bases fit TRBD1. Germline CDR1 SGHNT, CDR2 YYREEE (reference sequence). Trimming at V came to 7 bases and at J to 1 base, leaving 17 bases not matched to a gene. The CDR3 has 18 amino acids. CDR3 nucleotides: TGTGCCAGCGGACTGGACAGGTTATATCCTCATTCCTACAATGAGCAGTTCTTC. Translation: CASGLDRLYPHSYNEQFF.

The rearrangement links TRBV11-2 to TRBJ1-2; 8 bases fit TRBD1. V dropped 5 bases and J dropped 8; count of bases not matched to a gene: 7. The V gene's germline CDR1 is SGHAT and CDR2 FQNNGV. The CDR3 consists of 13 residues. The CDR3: CASSPTGVGGYTF. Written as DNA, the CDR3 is TGTGCCAGCAGCCCGACAGGGGTGGGAGGCTACACCTTC.

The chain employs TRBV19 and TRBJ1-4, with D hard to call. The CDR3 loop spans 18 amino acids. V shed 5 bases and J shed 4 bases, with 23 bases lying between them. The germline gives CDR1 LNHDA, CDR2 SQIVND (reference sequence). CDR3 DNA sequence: TGTGCCAGTAGTTCCCCAAGGCGGAGCGCGGAGTATAATGAAAAACTGTTTTTT. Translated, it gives CASSSPRRSAEYNEKLFF.

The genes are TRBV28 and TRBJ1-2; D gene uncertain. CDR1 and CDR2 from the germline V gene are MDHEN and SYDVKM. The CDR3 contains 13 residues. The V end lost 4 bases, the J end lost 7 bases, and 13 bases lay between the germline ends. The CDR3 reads CASSYGVLRGYTF. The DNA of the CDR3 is TGTGCCAGCAGTTACGGGGTCCTTCGTGGCTACACCTTC.

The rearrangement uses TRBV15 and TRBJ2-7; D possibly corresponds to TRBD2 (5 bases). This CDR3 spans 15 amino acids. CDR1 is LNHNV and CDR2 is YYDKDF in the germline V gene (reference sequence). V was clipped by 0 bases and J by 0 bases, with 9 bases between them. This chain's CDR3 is CATSRDRGSSYEQYF. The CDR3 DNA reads TGTGCCACCAGCAGAGATCGGGGTAGCTCCTACGAGCAGTACTTC.

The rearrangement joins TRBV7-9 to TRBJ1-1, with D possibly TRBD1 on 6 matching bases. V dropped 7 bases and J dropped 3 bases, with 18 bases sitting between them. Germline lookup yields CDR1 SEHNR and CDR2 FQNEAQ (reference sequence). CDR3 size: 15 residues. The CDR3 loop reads CASTKTAGEYTEAFF. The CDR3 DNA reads TGTGCCAGCACCAAAACCGCAGGGGAATACACTGAAGCTTTCTTT.